This T cell receptor beta chain was profiled in a study of T cell responses to AZD1222 COVID-19 vaccine. Study results and limitations: Among spike-specific TCRs, nearly half reportedly target unmutated variant regions. Clonal diversity was possibly underestimated; the donors were predominantly white British and more often female. Just six AZD1222 recipients were seropositive at baseline.

Sequencing was performed with immunoSEQ multiplex PCR; in TCRdb, only in-frame clones are kept and a portion is missing. Found here are about 67,000 clones, 80% to 90% of them singletons; the top ten hold under 8%. Note on this clone: Its antigen is unidentified.

The CDR3 consists of 13 residues. The V end lost 2 bases, the J end lost 6 bases, and 8 bases lay between the germline ends. The V gene's germline CDR1 is MNHEY and CDR2 SVGAGI. The TCR comes from an adult who received the AZD1222 COVID-19 vaccine. V and J are TRBV6-5 and TRBJ2-1; TRBD2 is a possible D gene (6 bases). Sequencing used peripheral blood, obtained 28 days after the second AZD1222 dose. The CDR3 DNA sequence: TGTGCCAGCAGTTACCGGCGGGGCAATGAGCAGTTCTTC. Its translation is CASSYRRGNEQFF.